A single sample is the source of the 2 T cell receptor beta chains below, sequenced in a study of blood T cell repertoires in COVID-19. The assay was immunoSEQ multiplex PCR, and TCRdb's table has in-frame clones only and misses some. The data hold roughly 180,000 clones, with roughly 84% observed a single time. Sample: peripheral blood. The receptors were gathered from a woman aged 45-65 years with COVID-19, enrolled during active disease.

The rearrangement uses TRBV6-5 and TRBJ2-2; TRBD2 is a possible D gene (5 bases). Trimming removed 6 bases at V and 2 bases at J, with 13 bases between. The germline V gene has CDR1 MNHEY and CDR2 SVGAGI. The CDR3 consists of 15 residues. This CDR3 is CASSPDWSNTGELFF. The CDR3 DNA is TGTGCCAGCAGCCCGGACTGGAGCAACACCGGGGAGCTGTTTTTT.

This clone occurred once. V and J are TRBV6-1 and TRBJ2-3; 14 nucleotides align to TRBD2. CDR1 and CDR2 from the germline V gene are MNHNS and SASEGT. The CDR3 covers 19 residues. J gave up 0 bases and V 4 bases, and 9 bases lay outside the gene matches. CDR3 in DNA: TGTGCCAGCAGTGGCTCCGGGACTAGCGGGGGCCATAGCACAGATACGCAGTATTTT. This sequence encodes CASSGSGTSGGHSTDTQYF.